The T cell receptor (beta chain) under discussion was sequenced for a study of tumor-infiltrating lymphocytes in primary liver carcinoma listed by TCRdb under 2017. A note on the overall study: Roughly five patients with histopathologically diagnosed primary liver carcinoma underwent surgical resection in China between 2015 and March 2016. Roughly 3.65 to 8 million productive TCRbeta reads were obtained per sample, and no significant difference in read depth was found between tissue types. The five patients, three men and two women aged 30 to 69 years, had hepatocellular carcinoma (four) or combined HCC and intrahepatic cholangiocarcinoma (one). Across five regions of each liver tumor, along with adjacent normal tissue and blood, the study brought together TCRbeta repertoire sequencing, expression microarrays and whole-exome sequencing. High reproducibility was observed for the technical replicate repertoires, with mean shared-clone rates approximately 0.92 and correlation coefficients above 0.98. A total of some 35 specimens from 5 patients underwent TCRbeta repertoire sequencing, comprising around 25 tumor regions, 5 adjacent noncancerous liver tissues and 5 peripheral blood samples. Tumors of the five patients were stage T1-T3 N0M0 with maximum diameters of roughly 4 to 10 cm.

This clonotype appeared many times. The antigen this receptor binds is unknown. No quality values exist for individual bases; no much larger clone is one base distant. Starting from approximately 500 ng total RNA, TCRbeta-specific cDNA was produced by reverse transcription with a constant-region primer and ProtoScript II reverse transcriptase. Three nested multiplex PCR rounds, following a slightly modified ARM-PCR procedure, were used to build the TCRbeta libraries. Multiplex TRBV1-TRBV30 forward primers and a Cbeta reverse primer were used in the first two PCR rounds, each of which was run for 10 to 11 cycles. Sample barcodes and Illumina adapters were attached in a final 25-cycle PCR using Deep VentR polymerase. Amplicons of 200-500 bp were gel-purified with a QIAquick gel extraction kit before sequencing. The TCRbeta amplicons were sequenced with 250-bp paired-end reads on an Illumina HiSeq 2500. The paper's data handling went like this. Trimmomatic v0.33 was used to quality-trim the reads, and FLASH v1.2.11 was used to merge paired reads so that full CDR3 sequences could be recovered. MiGEC v1.2.1b assigned V, D and J germline segments to the rearranged TCRbeta sequences. Clonotype statistics, along with Shannon-Wiener diversity indices, were calculated using VDJtools v1.0.0. Except for diversity analysis, only each sample's 250 most abundant clonotypes were used in subsequent analyses to reduce sampling bias. TCRdb ran its own pipeline on the public reads, namely fastp trimming at Q25 and MiXCR clone calling, and kept in-frame beta chains. Identical CDR3 protein sequences are pooled into one entry, listed with their most common genes and DNA. None of the V and J calls come from the authors' own analysis; TCRdb made them. The sample has 250,000 to 350,000 distinct CDR3 sequences on record, roughly 60% of them singletons. Over 15% of the sample is taken by the ten largest.

RNA from unsorted whole blood was extracted with TRIzol reagent, and germline DNA was obtained with the DNeasy Blood & Tissue kit. At the time of sampling, the patients were treatment-naive and had chronic HBV infection. Before surgery, four milliliters of peripheral blood were collected into K2EDTA tubes. Clipping removes 5 bases from V and 11 bases from J, with 12 as the unmatched junction base count. CDR3 length: 14 amino acids, cysteine to phenylalanine. Just CDR3 DNA is preserved here, 42 bases in frame from base 1. The study at large found these results: With just five patients in the study, the authors point out that the findings should be validated in a larger study. The top 250 clones made up a significantly larger repertoire fraction in tumors than in blood (p = 0.039). Since the samples were bulk and unsorted, there was no way to compare CD4+ and CD8+ T cell repertoires. Pairs of tumor regions showed greater repertoire overlap (mean about 35%) than tumor-adjacent pairs (around 17%) or tumor-blood pairs (approximately 14%), which is consistent with antigen-driven expansion. Because only the TCR beta chain was sequenced and unpaired alpha chains were not captured, true repertoire diversity is likely underestimated.

Recombination connected TRBV12-3 or TRBV12-4 to TRBJ2-3; 8 of the junction bases match TRBD2. Input material: peripheral blood. This TCR was recovered from a woman aged 25-40 years with primary liver carcinoma and hepatitis B virus infection. The DNA sequence is as follows: TGTGCCAGCAGTCCCTTGGCGGGAGGTTCGATGCAGTATTTT. It translates as CASSPLAGGSMQYF.